The entry below describes one T cell receptor beta chain. The data are from a study of shared clonotypes between healthy human individuals. The CDR3 consists of 15 residues. Germline CDR1 reads MGHRA; CDR2 reads YSYEKL. V shed 3 bases, J shed 8 bases, and the junction held 10 bases outside the gene matches. TCRdb's copy holds only in-frame clones and misses some; the assay was immunoSEQ multiplex PCR. The sample includes millions of clones, around nine tenths seen only once; the top ten take 0.14%. The clonotype comes from a man younger than 30 in good health. The sequencing input was naive CD4+ T cells sorted from blood. The sample's subset: CD45RA+ positively selected. V usage is TRBV4-1 and J usage is TRBJ1-3; TRBD1 matches 7 bases. CDR3 bases: TGCGCCAGCAGCCAGGAGACAGGGATGCGATACACCATATATTTT. Protein: CASSQETGMRYTIYF.